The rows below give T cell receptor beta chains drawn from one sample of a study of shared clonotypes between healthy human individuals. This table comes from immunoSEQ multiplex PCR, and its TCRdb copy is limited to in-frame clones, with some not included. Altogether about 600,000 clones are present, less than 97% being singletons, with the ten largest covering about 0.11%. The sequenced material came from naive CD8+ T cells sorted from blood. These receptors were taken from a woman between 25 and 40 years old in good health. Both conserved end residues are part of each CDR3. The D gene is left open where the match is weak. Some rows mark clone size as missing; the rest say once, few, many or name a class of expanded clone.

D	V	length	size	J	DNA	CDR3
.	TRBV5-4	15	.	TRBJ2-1	TGTGCCAGCAGCTTGGAAGCGGACTCCTACAATGAGCAGTTCTTC	CASSLEADSYNEQFF
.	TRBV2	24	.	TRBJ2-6	TGTGCCAGCAGTGAAGCGCTTTTTCGCTATTTGAGCCGCCGTGGCCCCTCTGGGGCCAACGTCCTGACTTTC	CASSEALFRYLSRRGPSGANVLTF
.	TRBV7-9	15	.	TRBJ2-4	TGTGCCAGCAGCCCAGTGGTGGGAGCCAAAAACATTCAGTACTTC	CASSPVVGAKNIQYF
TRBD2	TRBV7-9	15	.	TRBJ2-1	TGTGCCAGCAGCGGAGGACTAGCGCCCTACAATGAGCAGTTCTTC	CASSGGLAPYNEQFF
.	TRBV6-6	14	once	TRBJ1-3	TGTGCCAGCAAGCCCGACGACTCTGGAAACACCATATATTTT	CASKPDDSGNTIYF
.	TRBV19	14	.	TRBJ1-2	TGTGCCAGTAGTTTGCGGGGTAGGAACTATGGCTACACCTTC	CASSLRGRNYGYTF
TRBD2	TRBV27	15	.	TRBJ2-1	TGTGCCAGCAGTCACGGACTAGCAGGGACGAATGAGCAGTTCTTC	CASSHGLAGTNEQFF
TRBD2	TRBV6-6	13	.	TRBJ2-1	TGTGCCAGCGGCGGCGGGAGGGGCAATGAGCAGTTCTTC	CASGGGRGNEQFF
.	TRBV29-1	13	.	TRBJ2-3	TGCAGCGTTGAACTCACTAACACAGATACGCAGTATTTT	CSVELTNTDTQYF
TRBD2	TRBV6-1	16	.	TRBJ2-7	TGTGCCAGCAGTGAAAAGGTAGCGGGAGGGTGGGGGGAGCAGTACTTC	CASSEKVAGGWGEQYF
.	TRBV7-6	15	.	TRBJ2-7	TGTGCCAGCAGCAACCCGGACAGCACTGGGTACGAGCAGTACTTC	CASSNPDSTGYEQYF
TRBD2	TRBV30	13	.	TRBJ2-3	TGTGCCGGAGCGAGGGAGGGTGCGGATACGCAGTATTTT	CAGAREGADTQYF
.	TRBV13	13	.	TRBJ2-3	TGTGCCAGCAGCGCCTTTAGCACAGATACGCAGTATTTT	CASSAFSTDTQYF
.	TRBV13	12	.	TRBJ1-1	TGTGCCAGCAGCTTAGACTCTGGTGCAGCTTTCTTT	CASSLDSGAAFF
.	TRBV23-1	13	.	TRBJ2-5	TGCGCCAGCCAAAAGCCAAGAGTGATTGAGCAGTACTTC	CASQKPRVIEQYF
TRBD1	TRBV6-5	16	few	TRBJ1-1	TGTGCCAGCAGTTACAATCGGATCGGGACAGGTCCAGAAGCTTTCTTT	CASSYNRIGTGPEAFF
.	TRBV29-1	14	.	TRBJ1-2	TGCAGCGTTGAAGTGAGCGGGCAGGGATATGGCTACACCTTC	CSVEVSGQGYGYTF
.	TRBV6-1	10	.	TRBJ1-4	TGTGCCAGCGAGGCAGGTTGGCTGTTTTTT	CASEAGWLFF
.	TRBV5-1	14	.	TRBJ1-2	TGCGCCAGCAGCTTGGACAGGGCTAACTATGGCTACACCTTC	CASSLDRANYGYTF
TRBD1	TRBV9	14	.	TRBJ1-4	TGTGCCAGCAGCCCACGGGACAGTAATGAAAAACTGTTTTTT	CASSPRDSNEKLFF
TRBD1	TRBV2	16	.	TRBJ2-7	TGTGCCAGCAGAGGCAACCGCTACAGGGGACCCTACGAGCAGTACTTC	CASRGNRYRGPYEQYF
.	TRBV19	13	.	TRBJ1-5	TGTGCCAGTAGTATAACAGAGAAACAGCCCCAGCATTTT	CASSITEKQPQHF
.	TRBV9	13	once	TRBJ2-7	TGTGCCAGCAGCGTCGGAGGTCTGGGCGAGCAGTACTTC	CASSVGGLGEQYF
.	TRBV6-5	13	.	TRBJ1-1	TGTGCCAGCAGTTTTGGTTACGGCACTGAAGCTTTCTTT	CASSFGYGTEAFF
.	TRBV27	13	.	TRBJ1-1	TGTGCCAGCAGTTTAGCCAGGCGTTCTGAAGCTTTCTTT	CASSLARRSEAFF
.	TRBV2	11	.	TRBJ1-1	TGTGCCAGCATTGGGGGAACTGAAGCTTTCTTT	CASIGGTEAFF
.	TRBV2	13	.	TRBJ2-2	TGTGCCAGCGCAACACTCGGAACCGGGGAGCTGTTTTTT	CASATLGTGELFF
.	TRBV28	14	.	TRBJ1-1	TGTGCCAGCAGCTGGGGACGGATGAACACTGAAGCTTTCTTT	CASSWGRMNTEAFF
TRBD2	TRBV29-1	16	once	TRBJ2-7	TGCAGCGTTGAAGATCCCAGCGGGAGTGGGGGATACGAGCAGTACTTC	CSVEDPSGSGGYEQYF
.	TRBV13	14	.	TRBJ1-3	TGTGCCAGCAGCGTCCGAATCTCTGGAAACACCATATATTTT	CASSVRISGNTIYF
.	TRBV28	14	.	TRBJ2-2	TGTGCCAGCACTGTGGACAGCCAAACCGGGGAGCTGTTTTTT	CASTVDSQTGELFF
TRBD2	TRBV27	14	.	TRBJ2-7	TGTGCCAGCAGCCTGACTAGCGGCGGCTACGAGCAGTACTTC	CASSLTSGGYEQYF
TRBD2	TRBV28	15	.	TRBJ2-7	TGTGCCAGCAGCGCTACTAGCGGGAGCCCCCACGAGCAGTACTTC	CASSATSGSPHEQYF
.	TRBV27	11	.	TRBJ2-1	TGTGCCAGCAAGTTTCGGCATGAGCAGTTCTTC	CASKFRHEQFF
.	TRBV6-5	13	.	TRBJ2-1	TGTGCCAGCACTCCAGTCGGGGGCAATGAGCAGTTCTTC	CASTPVGGNEQFF
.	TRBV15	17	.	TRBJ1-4	TGTGCCACCAGCAGAGTTGGGATGGGAGGAAGGAATGAAAAACTGTTTTTT	CATSRVGMGGRNEKLFF
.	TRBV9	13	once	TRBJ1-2	TGTGCCAGCAGCGGTGGGGAACGAGGAGGCTACACCTTC	CASSGGERGGYTF
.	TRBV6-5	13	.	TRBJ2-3	TGTGCCAGCAGTAAGGGGAGCACAGATACGCAGTATTTT	CASSKGSTDTQYF
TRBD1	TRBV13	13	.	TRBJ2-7	TGTGCCAGCAGCGTCGGGACAGCATACGAGCAGTACTTC	CASSVGTAYEQYF
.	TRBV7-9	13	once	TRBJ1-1	TGTGCCAGCCTAAGCGAGGGGAACACTGAAGCTTTCTTT	CASLSEGNTEAFF
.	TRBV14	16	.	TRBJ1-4	TGTGCCAGCAGCCTTTACGGGGGTGTAACTAATGAAAAACTGTTTTTT	CASSLYGGVTNEKLFF
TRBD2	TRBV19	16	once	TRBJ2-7	TGTGCCAGTAGTATCGTCGGTCGGGGGAGGGATTACGAGCAGTACTTC	CASSIVGRGRDYEQYF
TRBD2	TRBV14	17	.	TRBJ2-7	TGTGCCAGCAGCAGGGGACGACTAGCAGTGGGGACCTACGAGCAGTACTTC	CASSRGRLAVGTYEQYF
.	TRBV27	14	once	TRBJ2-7	TGTGCCAGCAGTTTTGCAGACTCCACGTACGAGCAGTACTTC	CASSFADSTYEQYF
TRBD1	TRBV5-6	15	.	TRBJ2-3	TGTGCCAGCAGCCATACAGGGGGCGGTGGAGATACGCAGTATTTT	CASSHTGGGGDTQYF
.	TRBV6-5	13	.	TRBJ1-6	TGTGCCAGCAGTTACTCGGCGGCTTCACCCCTCCACTTT	CASSYSAASPLHF
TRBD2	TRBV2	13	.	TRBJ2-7	TGTGCCAGCGGCGGGACTAGCGGCTACGAGCAGTACTTC	CASGGTSGYEQYF
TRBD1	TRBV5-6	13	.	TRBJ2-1	TGTGCCAGCAGGCCGACAGGGGTCAATGAGCAGTTCTTC	CASRPTGVNEQFF
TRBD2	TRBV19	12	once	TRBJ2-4	TGTGCCGCCGGACTAGCGGGAGGAAGGAAGTACTTC	CAAGLAGGRKYF
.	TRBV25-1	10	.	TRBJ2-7	TGTGCCAGCAGGGGGTACGAGCAGTACTTC	CASRGYEQYF
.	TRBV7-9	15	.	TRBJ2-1	TGTGCCAGCAGCTCCCCGTTCCCCGGCTACAATGAGCAGTTCTTC	CASSSPFPGYNEQFF
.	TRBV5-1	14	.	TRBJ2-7	TGCGCCAGCAGCTTGGTTCAGATGAGTTACGAGCAGTACTTC	CASSLVQMSYEQYF
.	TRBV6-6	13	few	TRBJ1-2	TGTGCCAGCAGTTACGAAACAAGCTATGGCTACACCTTC	CASSYETSYGYTF
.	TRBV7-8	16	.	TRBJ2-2	TGTGCCAGCAGCTTAGTCATCGGGTCCAACACCGGGGAGCTGTTTTTT	CASSLVIGSNTGELFF